These T cell receptor beta chains were read from a single sample in a study of cytomegalovirus exposure and HLA in healthy donors. TCRdb keeps only in-frame clones here, not all; method: immunoSEQ multiplex PCR. The table lists some 70,000 clones, about 80% of them singletons. Specimen: PBMCs. The receptors here all came from a man aged 18 to 30 in good health and CMV-seropositive. The CDR3 runs from the conserved cysteine through the conserved F or W. The order of the fields is V gene, CDR3 protein.

TRBV30 CAWSVAQNQPQHF
TRBV21-1 CADGVPGQGRCEQYF
TRBV19 CASSGKKGQGAGSNQPQHF
TRBV30 CAWSVLASQETQYF
TRBV10-3 CAISASESSYEQYF
TRBV30 CAWMLRAASSYNEQFF
TRBV6-5 CASSLSRYQPQHF
TRBV15 CATSRILEGVDGYTF
TRBV30 CACTMGQGAGGNQPQHF
TRBV7-9 CASSVTGTGPSYEQYF
TRBV7-8 CASSPRTGMQPQHF
TRBV4-2 CASSQDLAVSSYEQYF
TRBV25-1 CASSHRDQETQYF
TRBV5-6 CASSLYTGELFF
TRBV6-1 CASSLTENSYEQYF
TRBV30 CAWSWELAAGEQFF
TRBV10-1 CASRAGPYNEQFF
TRBV13 CASSFQGAKNIQYF
TRBV6-1 CASSLLEYNEQFF
TRBV6-5 CASIRSGGTSYEQYF
TRBV9 CTSSVEGGPNTEAFF
TRBV7-2 CASSVGLAGRWEQYF
TRBV19 CASSIRENSPLHF
TRBV6-6 CASSRGIGLTLEDTFF
TRBV30 CAFQGSLQETQYF
TRBV7-7 CASSLLPGQETQYF
TRBV10-1 CASSDQLAGGPDEQFF
TRBV7-2 CASSDGQGNTIYF
TRBV9 CASSAQQGASTEAFF
TRBV15 CATSRESNEQYF
TRBV11-3 CASSLSIEETQYF
TRBV7-2 CATTRGQNTEAFF
TRBV5-6 CASSQDTYYEQYF
TRBV5-6 CASSLQGGDTQYF
TRBV7-9 CASSRGGNQPQHF
TRBV15 CATSAPGGQNTEAFF
TRBV27 CATSGLAVNEQFF
TRBV7-9 CASSYPLGPTEAFF
TRBV10-3 CAITRQGGDTEAFF
TRBV5-1 CASSWLGTAYNEQFF
TRBV6-1 CASSETGMGQTQYF
TRBV28 CASSPLDREGNIQYF